This TCR beta chain comes out of a study of blood T cell repertoires in COVID-19 (dated by TCRdb to about 2020). About the study as a whole: Samples from collaborators originated in the United States, Italy and Spain and spanned both the acute and convalescent phases of COVID-19. The dataset comprised deeply sampled blood TCRbeta repertoires from subjects exposed to, actively infected with, or recovered from COVID-19. The sample metadata nearly always contained a de-identified subject ID, COVID-19 status, age in years and sex. The material from the prospective study consisted of cDNA or gDNA derived from T cells, B-cell-depleted T cells, or PBMCs. HLA class I and class II types, where available, came from metadata supplied by the sample provider rather than from assay-based typing. Samples came from the ongoing ImmuneRACE study (first 160 participants) plus 1,254 subjects from 6 global collaborators. The repertoires were released in a freely available public database intended as a resource for research on the immune response to SARS-CoV-2.

Worth noting for this clone: The clone's antigen remains unknown. No qualities accompany the bases; no much larger clone lies one base away.

Beyond this particular receptor, the publication reports: The quantity of clinical and demographic metadata differed by source and by participant and was supplied without curation.

Taken from the germline V gene, the CDR1 and CDR2 loops are SGHTA and FQGNSA. V is cut by 2 bases and J by 3 bases, and the space between the germline ends is 8 bases. The CDR3 spans 13 residues, from the cysteine through the phenylalanine. The kept DNA is CDR3 alone, 39 bases in frame from the first base. The immunoSEQ Assay, a bias-controlled multiplex PCR, was used to amplify TCRbeta CDR3 regions from genomic DNA. Per the source publication's procedure: The number of nucleated cells in each sample was estimated from the amplification of reference gene primers within the assay. To quantify the absolute abundance of each unique TCRbeta CDR3 rearrangement, sequence reads were collapsed and filtered. Productive Simpson clonality was computed per sample as the square root of Simpson's diversity index over productive rearrangements. In its TCRdb copy, this immuneACCESS table keeps in-frame sequences only and misses some clones. Where compared with another copy, unresolved V genes explain less than half of these, and the others have no known cause. V and J calls and clone size are copied from that table; D and trimming were computed from the DNA. The sample table records approximately 350,000 clones; around 91% of these occur just once. Roughly 1% of the sample comes from the top ten.

In the prospective study, participants were roughly 18 to 100 years old, resided in 24 geographic areas of the United States, and were enrolled through a virtual design. In the prospective study, participants were assigned to cohorts based on the clinical history participants reported in a screening survey and a study questionnaire. For ImmuneRACE Cohort 3, a participant was defined as recovered based on two consecutive negative NP/OP PCR tests, clearance by a healthcare professional, or resolution of symptoms. In the prospective study, mobile phlebotomists collected whole blood, serum and a nasopharyngeal or oropharyngeal swab from each participant. Over a roughly 2-month period, participants in the prospective study had the option of providing additional blood draws and questionnaires. Before DNA extraction, blood samples from the prospective study were shipped at room temperature or frozen.

The sequenced sample consisted of PBMCs or T cells enriched from blood (not recorded which). The clonotype comes from a young man who had recovered from COVID-19. The receptor chain draws on TRBV7-2 and TRBJ2-7, and the D gene may be TRBD1, 5 bases matching. Here the CDR3 is given as CASSLTGVYEQYF. DNA sequence: TGTGCCAGCAGCTTAACAGGAGTCTACGAGCAGTACTTC.